Sequencing of this TCR beta chain was carried out in a study of blood T cell repertoires in COVID-19. Study summary: Samples of COVID-19 (acute and convalescent) were obtained from the United States, Italy and Spain. In each case, the material was cDNA or gDNA derived from T cells, B-cell-depleted T cells, or PBMCs.

This CDR3 is built from 12 residues. The V end was cut by 5 bases, the J end by 5 bases, with 9 bases between. In germline, CDR1 is SNHLY, CDR2 FYNNEI. This clone was observed once. In the original workflow: From reference gene primer amplification, estimates of nucleated cell counts were derived. The table came from immunoSEQ multiplex PCR; TCRdb's copy has only in-frame clones and leaves some out. That table gives V, J and clone size, and the DNA gave D and trimming. The repertoire has more than 200,000 clones, around four fifths of them found once; the top ten carry 3% to 4%. The sequenced sample was peripheral blood. The TCR was taken from a woman between 40 and 50 years old with active or convalescent COVID-19. The rearrangement joins TRBV2 to TRBJ1-1, with D perhaps TRBD1 (6 bases). CDR3 in DNA: TGTGCCAGCAGTCTCGGACAGACTGAAGCTTTCTTT. This translates into CASSLGQTEAFF. Supplemented by reference TRBV2 and TRBJ1-1, the full variable domain reads EPEVTQTPSHQVTQMGQEVILRCVPISNHLYFYWYRQILGQKVEFLVSFYNNEISEKSEIFDDQFSVERPDGSNFTLKIRSTKLEDSAMYFCASSLGQTEAFFGQGTRLTVV.